The next 24 T cell receptor beta chains were all read from a single sample in a study of blood T cell repertoires in COVID-19. Produced via immunoSEQ multiplex PCR; TCRdb's table is partial and in-frame only. The sample carries around 30,000 clones, around 77% recorded once. The sample consisted of peripheral blood. The source of these receptors is a human donor in a cohort sampled during active COVID-19.

V usage is TRBV18 and J usage is TRBJ1-1; D is undetermined. In germline, CDR1 is KGHSH, CDR2 LQKENI. The CDR3 is 12 amino acids. V was trimmed by 6 bases and J by 4 bases, leaving 9 bases between them. CDR3 nucleotides: TGTGCCAGCTCCAAGAGCGGCACTGAAGCTTTCTTT. Translation gives CASSKSGTEAFF.

This clone was detected only once. CDR3 region: CASLREGGTEAFF. The CDR3 region has the DNA TGTGCCTCGTTAAGGGAGGGGGGCACTGAAGCTTTCTTT. This chain connects TRBV15 to TRBJ1-1, with D perhaps matching TRBD1 (6 bases). The CDR3 runs to 13 residues. V lost 11 bases, J lost 4 bases, and 17 bases lay in between. Germline lookup yields CDR1 LNHNV and CDR2 YYDKDF (reference sequence).

This sequence joins TRBV28 and TRBJ1-4, with 7 bases aligning to TRBD1. The CDR3 runs 15 residues. The V gene's germline CDR1 is MDHEN and CDR2 SYDVKM. With 5 bases clipped from V and 4 bases from J, the junction kept 7 bases outside the gene matches. The CDR3 reads CASSTRGRGNEKLFF. CDR3 in DNA: TGTGCCAGCAGTACAAGGGGGCGGGGTAATGAAAAACTGTTTTTT. The full variable domain, with the rest looked up from reference TRBV28 and TRBJ1-4, is DVKVTQSSRYLVKRTGEKVFLECVQDMDHENMFWYRQDPGLGLRLIYFSYDVKMKEKGDIPEGYSVSREKKERFSLILESASTNQTSMYLCASSTRGRGNEKLFFGSGTQLSVL.

The rearrangement uses TRBV7-9 and TRBJ2-3, with 10 bases identical to TRBD2. Germline lookup yields CDR1 SEHNR and CDR2 FQNEAQ (reference sequence). V was pared by 1 base and J by 3 bases, with 7 bases of the junction left unmatched. CDR3 length: 17 amino acids. The CDR3 is CASSLGSSGSRTDTQYF. The CDR3 DNA sequence: TGTGCCAGCAGCTTAGGCTCTAGCGGGAGTAGGACAGATACGCAGTATTTT.

CDR3 in amino acids: CASSSQPQGPNYGYTF. The CDR3 nucleotides are TGTGCCAGCAGCTCCCAACCACAGGGCCCTAACTATGGCTACACCTTC. The V and J genes are TRBV9 and TRBJ1-2; D might be TRBD1 (6 bases). CDR3 length: 16 residues. Germline assignment: CDR1 SGDLS and CDR2 YYNGEE. V lost 4 bases and J lost 0, with 16 bases in between.

The V gene is TRBV7-9, the J gene TRBJ2-5, with a possible D match to TRBD1 (6 bases). Trimming removed 0 bases at V and 1 base at J, with 6 bases between. Germline V gives CDR1 SEHNR, CDR2 FQNEAQ (reference sequence). The CDR3 spans 14 residues. The CDR3 is CASSLATGQETQYF. The CDR3 region has the DNA TGTGCCAGCAGCTTAGCGACAGGCCAAGAGACCCAGTACTTC.

The rearrangement joins TRBV6-6 to TRBJ2-7, with D possibly being TRBD1 (5 bases). Looked up from germline, CDR1 is MNHNY and CDR2 is SVGAGI (reference sequence). V was clipped by 6 bases and J by 5 bases, with 14 bases between them. The CDR3 covers 13 residues. The CDR3: CASRPQGFDEQYF. DNA of the CDR3: TGTGCCAGCAGGCCTCAGGGTTTTGACGAGCAGTACTTC.

This clone has more than one count but fewer than ten. V gene TRBV19 combines with J gene TRBJ2-3; D not resolved. Per the germline V gene, CDR1 is LNHDA and CDR2 is SQIVND (reference sequence). V lost 6 bases to trimming and J lost 0 bases, with 10 bases between them. The length of the CDR3 is 14 residues. The CDR3 DNA follows: TGTGCCAGTAGCCTGACTCGTAGCACAGATACGCAGTATTTT. Residues: CASSLTRSTDTQYF.

The J gene is TRBJ2-4, the V gene TRBV6-2 or TRBV6-3, with 7 bases identical to TRBD1. Germline V CDR1 and CDR2: MNHEY, SVGEGT. V dropped 5 bases and J dropped 0; count of bases not matched to a gene: 7. The CDR3 length is 16 residues. This CDR3 is CASSEGQLLAKNIQYF. The CDR3 DNA follows: TGTGCCAGCAGTGAGGGACAGTTGCTAGCCAAAAACATTCAGTACTTC.

In its sample, this clone was seen many times. V usage is TRBV6-1 and J usage is TRBJ1-2; 7 nucleotides line up with TRBD1. Germline CDR1 reads MNHNS; CDR2 reads SASEGT. The V gene end was trimmed by 1 base and the J gene end by 4 bases; junction bases not matched to a gene: 6. This CDR3 comprises 15 residues. The CDR3 reads CASSEGRGRGYGYTF. Written as DNA, the CDR3 is TGTGCCAGCAGTGAAGGTAGGGGGCGCGGCTATGGCTACACCTTC.

The rearrangement joins TRBV6-2 or TRBV6-3 to TRBJ1-2; maybe TRBD1 (6 bases). The germline V gene encodes CDR1 MNHEY and CDR2 SVGEGT. Trimming took off 6 bases at V and 5 bases at J, with 13 bases between the two ends. This CDR3 is built from 13 residues. This chain's CDR3 is CASSPGQKYGYTF. The DNA for the CDR3 is TGTGCCAGCAGCCCCGGACAGAAATATGGCTACACCTTC.

This clone came up many times. This rearrangement joins TRBV7-9 to TRBJ2-2, with D hard to call. CDR1 and CDR2 (germline): SEHNR, FQNEAQ (reference sequence). The V and J ends lost 6 bases and 2 bases respectively, with 7 bases between them. This CDR3 has 13 residues. CDR3 loop: CASSPQNTGELFF. The CDR3 DNA sequence: TGTGCCAGCAGTCCACAAAACACCGGGGAGCTGTTTTTT.

This clone was seen just once. This chain joins TRBV5-8 and TRBJ2-1; TRBD2 is a possible D gene (6 bases). V lost 3 bases and J lost 0, with 10 bases in between. The CDR3 has 15 amino acids. In germline, CDR1 is SGHTS, CDR2 YDEGEE. This chain's CDR3 is CASSSGLRSYNEQFF. As DNA, the CDR3 is TGTGCCAGCAGCTCGGGACTCCGCTCCTACAATGAGCAGTTCTTC. Using reference TRBV5-8 and TRBJ2-1 for the parts outside the CDR3, the full variable domain is EAGVTQSPTHLIKTRGQQATLRCSPISGHTSVYWYQQALGLGLQFLLWYDEGEERNRGNFPPRFSGRQFPNYSSELNVNALELEDSALYLCASSSGLRSYNEQFFGPGTRLTVL.

The chain links TRBV12-1 to TRBJ1-1; the D call TRBD1 from the table was never checked on the DNA. TRBV12-1 is tagged as a pseudogene. The CDR3 has 19 amino acids. The CDR3 DNA reads as TGTGCCAGCAGCTTCCGATCCAGGGGAAAACTGAACATGAACACTGAAGCTTTCTTT. Protein product: CASSFRSRGKLNMNTEAFF.

V and J are TRBV18 and TRBJ2-1; 8 bases align to TRBD1. The CDR3 runs 16 residues. Germline V gene data show CDR1 as KGHSH and CDR2 as LQKENI. With V trimmed by 3 bases and J by 0 bases, 4 bases remained unmatched. CDR3 sequence (DNA): TGTGCCAGCTCACCCCGGACAGGGAGCTCCTACAATGAGCAGTTCTTC. Protein product: CASSPRTGSSYNEQFF.

This clone has just a few counts. CDR3 region: CASISGSYEQYF. CDR3 nucleotides: TGTGCCAGCATCTCAGGGTCGTACGAGCAGTACTTC. The chain uses TRBV2 and TRBJ2-7; D is possibly TRBD1 (5 bases). The CDR3 has 12 residues. CDR1 is SNHLY, CDR2 FYNNEI, per germline. Trimming stripped 7 bases from V and 4 bases from J, with 11 bases between.

V usage is TRBV2 and J usage is TRBJ2-7; possibly TRBD2 for D (5 bases). The V end lost 6 bases, the J end lost 2 bases, and 14 bases lay between the germline ends. Germline CDR1 SNHLY, CDR2 FYNNEI. The CDR3 is 14 residues long. The CDR3 loop is CASSPWTQAYEQYF. DNA for the CDR3: TGTGCCAGCAGCCCCTGGACTCAAGCCTACGAGCAGTACTTC.

This chain's CDR3 is CASSQASASTDTQYF. CDR3 nucleotides: TGCGCCAGCAGCCAAGCAAGCGCTAGCACAGATACGCAGTATTTT. V is TRBV4-3 and J is TRBJ2-3; D gene uncertain. V was trimmed by 1 base and J by 0 bases, leaving 8 bases between them. From germline, CDR1 is LGHNA and CDR2 YSLEER. This CDR3 is 15 amino acids long.

The chain couples TRBV11-1 to TRBJ1-2; perhaps TRBD1 as D (6 bases). Per germline, CDR1 SGHAT and CDR2 FQDESV (reference sequence). This CDR3 region has 13 residues. Trimming cost V 3 bases and J 7 bases, with 12 bases left between them. In nucleotides, the CDR3 is TGTGCCAGCAGCTTGGACTCAGGGGCTGGCTACACCTTC. Translated: CASSLDSGAGYTF.

This sequence joins TRBV6-5 and TRBJ2-7, with 9 bases aligning to TRBD2. The germline V gene encodes CDR1 MNHEY and CDR2 SVGAGI. This CDR3 has 12 amino acids. V lost 8 bases and J lost 9; bases outside the gene matches: 8. This CDR3 reads CASGKLAGPQYF. The CDR3 bases are TGTGCCAGCGGGAAACTAGCGGGCCCGCAGTACTTC.

This clone has more than one count but fewer than ten. CDR3 DNA: TGTGCCAGCAGTTACTCGGGAGGGGGGAACACCGGGGAGCTGTTTTTT. This translates into CASSYSGGGNTGELFF. This sequence joins TRBV6-6 and TRBJ2-2; the D gene is possibly TRBD2 (7 bases). CDR3 size: 16 residues. Trimming took 0 bases from V and 1 from J, leaving 9 bases between them. In germline, CDR1 is MNHNY, CDR2 SVGAGI (reference sequence).

CDR3 nucleotides: TGTGCCAGCAGAGTGCGAGTAGCGGGGGAGTACAATGAGCAGTTCTTC. It codes for CASRVRVAGEYNEQFF. This rearrangement joins TRBV27 to TRBJ2-1, with 9 bases identical to TRBD2. Germline values: CDR1 MNHEY, CDR2 SMNVEV (reference sequence). CDR3 length: 16 residues. V dropped 6 bases and J dropped 4; count of bases not matched to a gene: 10.

The DNA of the CDR3 is TGTGCCAGCAGCTTCGTTAGCGGGAGTGTTCCCAATGAGCAGTTCTTC. Translation: CASSFVSGSVPNEQFF. V is TRBV7-9 and J is TRBJ2-1, with 9 positions matching TRBD2. The CDR3 totals 16 residues. The V gene end was trimmed by 3 bases and the J gene end by 6 bases; junction bases not matched to a gene: 9. The germline V gene has CDR1 SEHNR and CDR2 FQNEAQ (reference sequence). Filled out from reference TRBV7-9 and TRBJ2-1, the complete variable domain reads DTGVSQNPRHKITKRGQNVTFRCDPISEHNRLYWYRQTLGQGPEFLTYFQNEAQLEKSRLLSDRFSAERPKGSFSTLEIQRTEQGDSAMYLCASSFVSGSVPNEQFFGPGTRLTVL.

V and J are TRBV5-5 and TRBJ2-2, with D possibly being TRBD1 (6 bases). The CDR3 extends over 13 amino acids. Germline V gives CDR1 SGHKS, CDR2 YYEKEE (reference sequence). Trimming pared 6 bases from V and 0 bases from J, leaving 6 bases between. The DNA for the CDR3 is TGTGCCAGCACAGGGGCGAACACCGGGGAGCTGTTTTTT. Its translation is CASTGANTGELFF.